These T cell receptor beta chains were read from a single sample in a study of shared clonotypes between healthy human individuals. Profiling relied on immunoSEQ multiplex PCR, and the TCRdb table lists in-frame clones only, not all of them. The sample includes 2 million to 2.5 million clones, about 95% of them seen just once. Sequenced: naive CD4+ T cells sorted from blood. These TCRs come from a man younger than 35 in good health. CDR3s include the opening cysteine and the closing phenylalanine or tryptophan. The D gene is left open where the match is weak. Part of the rows lack a size; the others show once, few, many or a class for expanded clones.

j_call v_call clone_size d_call cdr3_nt cdr3_aa
TRBJ2-3 TRBV11-1 NA NA TGTGCCAGCAGCTTTTCCGGGGGAACAGATACGCAGTATTTT CASSFSGGTDTQYF
TRBJ1-6 TRBV6-6 once TRBD1 TGTGCCAGCAGGCGAACCGGGACAGCTTATTCACCCCTCCACTTT CASRRTGTAYSPLHF
TRBJ2-1 TRBV6-6 NA NA TGTGCCAGCAGTTACTCGCAAGGGAAGAACAATGAGCAGTTCTTC CASSYSQGKNNEQFF
TRBJ2-1 TRBV6-5 NA TRBD1 TGTGCCACGACCCGGACAGGGGGGAATGAGCAGTTCTTC CATTRTGGNEQFF
TRBJ2-7 TRBV7-6 NA NA TGTGCCAGCAGCTTACCCAAGACAGGTTCCCACGAGCAGTACTTC CASSLPKTGSHEQYF
TRBJ2-7 TRBV5-6 NA NA TGTGCCAGCAGCTTAAGACAGAGTGGTGCCGAGCAGTGCTTC CASSLRQSGAEQCF
TRBJ2-5 TRBV30 NA NA TGTGCCTGGAGTCTCAATAGGGGTGGGAAGACCCAGTACTTC CAWSLNRGGKTQYF
TRBJ2-2 TRBV4-1 NA TRBD1 TGCGCCAGCAGCCAAAGGGCAGGGGGCTATTCCGGGGAGCTGTTTTTT CASSQRAGGYSGELFF
TRBJ1-1 TRBV9 NA NA TGTGCCAGCAGCGCCCGGGGGGTGAACACTGAAGCTTTCTTT CASSARGVNTEAFF
TRBJ1-4 TRBV19 once NA TGTGCCAGTAGTCACGGGGAAGAAAAACTGTTTTTT CASSHGEEKLFF
TRBJ1-3 TRBV4-3 NA NA TGCGCCAGCAGCCCCGGTACAGGGCGGGACTCTGGAAACACCATATATTTT CASSPGTGRDSGNTIYF
TRBJ2-1 TRBV5-1 NA TRBD2 TGCGCCAGCAGCTCCAGCGGGGGGGCATACAATGAGCAGTTCTTC CASSSSGGAYNEQFF
TRBJ2-1 TRBV5-1 NA TRBD2 TGCGCCAGCAGCCTGAGCGGACTAGCGGGAGATTACTCCTACAATGAGCAGTTCTTC CASSLSGLAGDYSYNEQFF
TRBJ2-3 TRBV5-1 NA TRBD2 TGCGCCAGCAGCAGGGGACTAGCGGGAGGGCCGGGGGGCACAGATACGCAGTATTTT CASSRGLAGGPGGTDTQYF
TRBJ1-3 TRBV6-5 NA NA TGTGCCAGCCGGGGATTTGGAAACACCATATATTTT CASRGFGNTIYF
TRBJ1-1 TRBV18 NA NA TGTGCCAGCTCACCCCAGGGTCGCACTGAAGCTTTCTTT CASSPQGRTEAFF
TRBJ1-1 TRBV6-5 NA TRBD1 TGTGCCAGCAGTCGTCGGACAGGCTCCACTGAAGCTTTCTTT CASSRRTGSTEAFF
TRBJ2-5 TRBV7-2 NA TRBD2 TGTGCCAGCAGCTGGGGACTACCCCCAGAGACCCAGTACTTC CASSWGLPPETQYF
TRBJ1-1 TRBV10-3 NA NA TGTGCCATCAGTCAGGGTGACACTGAAGCTTTCTTT CAISQGDTEAFF
TRBJ2-1 TRBV5-1 NA TRBD2 TGCGCCAGCAGCTTTATGGCGGGAGTCGCCTACAATGAGCAGTTCTTC CASSFMAGVAYNEQFF
TRBJ1-6 TRBV10-1 NA NA TGCGCCAGCAGTGGGACGGTTAATTCACCCCTCCACTTT CASSGTVNSPLHF
TRBJ2-3 TRBV28 once TRBD2 TGTGCCAGCACCAAGACTAGCGGTTCCACAGATACGCAGTATTTT CASTKTSGSTDTQYF
TRBJ2-2 TRBV27 NA NA TGTGCCAGCAGTTTCAACAGGGACACCGGGGAGCTGTTTTTT CASSFNRDTGELFF
TRBJ2-1 TRBV7-9 NA NA TGTGCCAGCAGCTCCCCCTCCAGGTCCTACAATGAGCAGTTCTTC CASSSPSRSYNEQFF
TRBJ1-1 TRBV10-1 NA NA TGCGCCAGCAGTGAGTCCCAGGGAGGGACTGAAGCTTTCTTT CASSESQGGTEAFF
TRBJ2-1 TRBV19 NA NA TGTGCCAGTAAAGAACAGGGGGGGCTGGTCAATGAGCAGTTCTTC CASKEQGGLVNEQFF
TRBJ1-1 TRBV5-1 NA TRBD1 TGCGCCAGCAGTTATTACAGGGGTTCCACTGAAGCTTTCTTT CASSYYRGSTEAFF
TRBJ1-2 TRBV30 NA NA TGTGCCTGGCGCCAAGGGGGTTTCGGCTATGGCTACACCTTC CAWRQGGFGYGYTF
TRBJ1-2 TRBV30 NA NA TGTGCCTGGACCCTCGGGGGGGCTGGCTACACCTTC CAWTLGGAGYTF
TRBJ1-5 TRBV2 NA NA TGTGCCAGCAATCCGAATAGCAATCAGCCCCAGCATTTT CASNPNSNQPQHF
TRBJ1-3 TRBV5-1 few TRBD1 TGCGCCAGCAACCAGGGGGGCGTCGGAAACACCATATATTTT CASNQGGVGNTIYF
TRBJ1-1 TRBV10-3 NA TRBD1 TGTGCCATCAGTGAGAGGAACAGGGGTGACACTGAAGCTTTCTTT CAISERNRGDTEAFF
TRBJ1-1 TRBV20-1 NA NA TGCAGTGCGCCAGGGAACACTGAAGCTTTCTTT CSAPGNTEAFF
TRBJ1-6 TRBV2 NA NA TGTGCCAGCAGAGCTGGGCCAGGACTGAATTCACCCCTCCACTTT CASRAGPGLNSPLHF
TRBJ1-2 TRBV28 NA NA TGTGCCAGCAGTTTTCCTTACGGGGGGGATGGCTACACCTTC CASSFPYGGDGYTF
TRBJ1-3 TRBV2 NA NA TGTGCCAGCAGTGAACAGGGGAGAAACACCATATATTTT CASSEQGRNTIYF
TRBJ1-1 TRBV21-1 NA NA TGTGCCAGCAGCCCCCGCCTTAGGAGGAACACTGAAGCTTTCTTT CASSPRLRRNTEAFF
TRBJ2-7 TRBV6-5 NA NA TGTGCCAGCTTGGACAACTACGAGCAGTACTTC CASLDNYEQYF
TRBJ2-5 TRBV6-5 NA NA TGTGCCATCGCGAAAAACACCCAAGAGACCCAGTACTTC CAIAKNTQETQYF
TRBJ2-5 TRBV28 NA NA TGTGCCAGCAGCCCTCCAGGAGCACAAGAGACCCAGTACTTC CASSPPGAQETQYF
TRBJ2-3 TRBV10-2 NA NA TGCGCCAGCAGGCGCAGCACAGATACGCAGTATTTT CASRRSTDTQYF
TRBJ2-7 TRBV10-3 NA TRBD1 TGTGCCATCACATCGGGGACAGGGCTCTCCTACGAGCAGTACTTC CAITSGTGLSYEQYF